These 20 T cell receptor beta chains share one sample of origin, sequenced in a study of shared clonotypes between healthy human individuals. Here immunoSEQ multiplex PCR was the method, and the copy in TCRdb shows in-frame clones only, minus some. The sample lists 450,000 to 600,000 clones; approximately 85% were seen once. What was sequenced was PBMCs. The receptors originated from a woman between 40 and 55 years old in good health. Some clones in this sample may be carry-over from other donors' samples.

The rearrangement links TRBV6-6 to TRBJ2-7; no firm D call. The CDR3 covers 12 residues. From germline, CDR1 is MNHNY and CDR2 SVGAGI (reference sequence). The V end lost 5 bases, the J end lost 3 bases, and 8 bases lay between the germline ends. The CDR3 nucleotides are TGTGCCAGCAGTCCTTCAAACTACGAGCAGTACTTC. Its translation is CASSPSNYEQYF.

V and J are TRBV5-6 and TRBJ2-1, with D possibly matching TRBD2 (6 bases). The germline gives CDR1 SGHDT, CDR2 YYEEEE. The V end lost 0 bases, the J end lost 3 bases, and 10 bases lay between the germline ends. The CDR3 runs 15 residues. Here the CDR3 reads CASSLVAESYNEQFF. DNA of the CDR3: TGTGCCAGCAGCTTGGTAGCGGAGAGCTACAATGAGCAGTTCTTC.

The CDR3 spells CASSLRALGYGYTF. The CDR3 DNA follows: TGTGCCAGCAGTTTAAGGGCCCTAGGTTATGGCTACACCTTC. This chain uses TRBV27 with TRBJ1-2; D unresolved. Germline CDR1 is MNHEY and CDR2 is SMNVEV (reference sequence). The CDR3 has 14 residues. The V end lost 2 bases, the J end lost 5 bases, and 12 bases lay between the germline ends.

The sample holds one count of this clone. The rearrangement links TRBV29-1 to TRBJ1-3; no firm D call. CDR3 length: 11 amino acids. CDR1 is SQVTM, CDR2 ANQGSEA, per germline. Trimming took off 5 bases at V and 4 bases at J, with 6 bases between the two ends. The CDR3 bases are TGCAGCGTTTGGGCGGGAAACACCATATATTTT. It specifies CSVWAGNTIYF.

This chain links TRBV5-4 with TRBJ2-3; D possibly corresponds to TRBD2 (6 bases). Trimming left V 4 bases short and J 0 bases short, with 24 bases between. Looked up from germline, CDR1 is SGHNT and CDR2 is YYREEE (reference sequence). The CDR3 is made up of 19 amino acids. The CDR3 sequence: CASSPAGAMAGTSTDTQYF. CDR3 nucleotide sequence: TGTGCCAGCAGCCCGGCCGGGGCCATGGCGGGAACTAGCACAGATACGCAGTATTTT. The full variable domain, completed using reference TRBV5-4 and TRBJ2-3, is ETGVTQSPTHLIKTRGQQVTLRCSSQSGHNTVSWYQQALGQGPQFIFQYYREEENGRGNFPPRFSGLQFPNYSSELNVNALELDDSALYLCASSPAGAMAGTSTDTQYFGPGTRLTVL.

A note on this clone: This likely reflects a read error, since a far larger clone is one base away. The sample holds other DNA sequences that translate to the same CDR3. The CDR3 protein is CASSGGGTEAFF. The CDR3, as DNA: TGCGCCAGCAGTGGAGGGGGCACTGAAGCTTTCTTT. The chain couples TRBV2 to TRBJ1-1; a weak D match, TRBD1 (6 bases). The CDR3 runs 12 residues. CDR1 and CDR2 (germline): SNHLY, FYNNEI.

This clone has only one observation. The chain couples TRBV2 to TRBJ1-2; possible D gene TRBD1, 6 bases. Germline lookup yields CDR1 SNHLY and CDR2 FYNNEI. The CDR3 is 15 amino acids. Trimming left V 6 bases short and J 8 bases short, with 22 bases between. CDR3 DNA sequence: TGTGCCAGCAGCTCTCTGACAGGTAGTCAGGGGGGCTACACCTTC. Encoded protein: CASSSLTGSQGGYTF.

The V call is TRBV27, the J call TRBJ2-5, with 7 bases that match TRBD2. CDR1 is MNHEY, CDR2 SMNVEV, per germline (reference sequence). The CDR3 has 14 amino acids. Unmatched junction bases numbered 5, after V lost 5 bases and J lost 2 bases. DNA for the CDR3: TGTGCCAGCAGTCCCTGGGGGGGTCAAGAGACCCAGTACTTC. Translation gives CASSPWGGQETQYF.

V usage is TRBV27 and J usage is TRBJ1-2, with D possibly matching TRBD1 (6 bases). The germline V gene encodes CDR1 MNHEY and CDR2 SMNVEV (reference sequence). This CDR3 is 15 amino acids long. V lost 8 bases to trimming and J lost 8 bases, with 24 bases between them. CDR3 sequence (DNA): TGTGCCAGCTCTCGCCGAGAGACAGGAGGTGGCGGCTACACCTTC. This sequence encodes CASSRRETGGGGYTF.

The CDR3 DNA reads TGCGCCAGCAGCTTGGGGTCGACAGCATGGACGGACGAGCAGTACTTC. Protein: CASSLGSTAWTDEQYF. The rearrangement links TRBV5-1 to TRBJ2-7, with a weak D call TRBD1 (5 bases). The CDR3 has 16 residues. Germline V gene sequence: CDR1 SGHRS, CDR2 YFSETQ. V shed 0 bases and J shed 5 bases, with 18 bases lying between them.

This clone occurred a few times. A junction end diverges from the germline sequence, so it may reflect a read error. The V and J genes are TRBV14 and TRBJ1-2; D is undetermined. From germline, CDR1 is SGHDN and CDR2 FVKESK. The CDR3 length is 13 residues. CDR3: CASSQGLQYGYTF. The CDR3 DNA reads TGTGCCAGCAGTCAAGGGCTCCAATATGGCTACACCTTC.

CDR3 DNA: TGCGCCAGCAGTCCCACGACCGATGAGCAGTTCTTC. Protein sequence: CASSPTTDEQFF. This chain connects TRBV5-1 to TRBJ2-1, with no clear D. The CDR3 sequence is 12 residues long. In germline, CDR1 is SGHRS, CDR2 YFSETQ. The V end was cut by 5 bases, the J end by 8 bases, with 11 bases between.

In its sample, this clone was seen many times. The chain carries TRBV5-4 and TRBJ1-2; a possible D gene is TRBD1 (5 bases). CDR1 is SGHNT and CDR2 is YYREEE in the germline V gene (reference sequence). The V end was cut by 3 bases, the J end by 5 bases, with 11 bases between. The CDR3 sequence is 13 residues long. CDR3 region: CASSSETAYGYTF. In DNA, the CDR3 is TGTGCCAGCAGCTCCGAGACAGCATATGGCTACACCTTC.

This chain joins TRBV9 and TRBJ2-7, with 11 bases matching TRBD2. This CDR3 has 20 residues. Germline CDR1 reads SGDLS; CDR2 reads YYNGEE. The V gene end was trimmed by 4 bases and the J gene end by 0 bases; junction bases not matched to a gene: 18. The CDR3 nucleotides are TGTGCCAGCAGCCCACGGGACAGGCCCTTACTAGCGGGGGCCTCCTACGAGCAGTACTTC. Translating gives CASSPRDRPLLAGASYEQYF.

A note on this clone: This same CDR3 is encoded by further DNA sequences in the sample. The chain joins TRBV4-2 to TRBJ2-5; 15 bases line up with TRBD2. CDR3 length equals 18 residues. Germline V lookup: CDR1 LGHNA, CDR2 YNFKEQ. V was clipped by 1 base and J by 2 bases; unmatched bases: 5. DNA for the CDR3: TGTGCCAGCAGCCAAGGGACTAGCGGGAGGGGGGCACAAGAGACCCAGTACTTC. This sequence encodes CASSQGTSGRGAQETQYF.

The V call is TRBV10-1, the J call TRBJ2-3; D not resolved. V shed 0 bases and J shed 6 bases, with 10 bases lying between them. CDR3 length: 14 amino acids. CDR1 and CDR2 (germline): WNHNN, SYGVQD (reference sequence). For the CDR3, the DNA is TGCGCCAGCAGTGAGTCTGAGGTTAGCGATACGCAGTATTTT. Its protein product is CASSESEVSDTQYF.

The rearrangement links TRBV5-8 to TRBJ1-1, with D uncertain. The germline gives CDR1 SGHTS, CDR2 YDEGEE. The V end lost 2 bases, the J end lost 11 bases, and 22 bases lay between the germline ends. CDR3 length equals 15 residues. The CDR3 nucleotides are TGTGCCAGCAGCTTTCCCTCGGTAGTTGGGGTGGTGGCTTTCTTT. Its translation is CASSFPSVVGVVAFF.

The chain carries TRBV10-3 and TRBJ2-3; TRBD2 matches at 9 bases. Germline V lookup: CDR1 ENHRY, CDR2 SYGVKD. The J segment lost 4 bases and the V segment lost 5 bases, leaving 4 bases of the junction unmatched. The CDR3 spans 14 residues. This CDR3 reads CAISSGTSPDTQYF. The CDR3 DNA is TGTGCCATCAGTTCCGGGACTAGCCCAGATACGCAGTATTTT.

In this sample, this clone turned up once. A far more abundant clone sits one base away, making this likely a read error. The same CDR3 also results from other DNA sequences found in this sample. This sequence joins TRBV6-5 and TRBJ1-1; TRBD1 matches 7 bases. V dropped 9 bases and J dropped 5; count of bases not matched to a gene: 6. The CDR3 is 12 amino acids. The germline V gene has CDR1 MNHEY and CDR2 SVGAGI. The DNA for the CDR3 is TGTGCCAGTAGTACAGGGGAGACTGAAGCTTTCTTT. Residues: CASSTGETEAFF.

A word on this clone: A read error may produce the germline difference seen at one junction end. The rearrangement joins TRBV5-1 to TRBJ1-4, with TRBD1 matching 8 bases. CDR1 is SGHRS and CDR2 is YFSETQ in the germline V gene. CDR3 length: 15 residues. The CDR3 DNA sequence: TGCGCCAGCAGCCCGAGGGGGACAGGCTATGAAACACTGTTTTTT. Its protein product is CASSPRGTGYETLFF.